These 11 T cell receptor beta chains came from one sample sequenced in a study of OX40 agonist ivuxolimab in advanced cancers. Sequencing was performed with immunoSEQ multiplex PCR; in TCRdb, only in-frame clones are kept and a portion is missing. The table lists approximately 74,000 clones, about 90% of them singletons, with about 5.9% in the top ten. The starting material was CD4+ or CD8+ T cells sorted from blood, obtained in a trial of the OX40 agonist ivuxolimab. The receptors were sampled from an adult with an advanced solid tumor such as melanoma, head and neck, liver or kidney cancer.

The rearrangement links TRBV7-9 to TRBJ2-5, with no clear D. The CDR3 extends over 15 amino acids. The germline V and J ends were trimmed by 4 bases and 2 bases, with 14 bases remaining between them. Germline lookup yields CDR1 SEHNR and CDR2 FQNEAQ (reference sequence). CDR3 sequence reads: CASSSGITLQETQYF. The CDR3 DNA follows: TGTGCCAGCAGCTCGGGTATTACCTTACAAGAGACCCAGTACTTC.

The chain has TRBV30 and TRBJ2-3; 12 bases map to TRBD2. CDR1 and CDR2 from the germline V gene are GTSNPN and SVGIG (reference sequence). This CDR3 is 15 amino acids long. Losses at the gene ends were 4 bases for V and 2 bases for J; bases not matched to a gene: 4. CDR3 bases: TGTGCCTGGAACCTAGCGGGGGGGATCACAGATACGCAGTATTTT. This translates into CAWNLAGGITDTQYF.

The rearrangement joins TRBV4-3 to TRBJ1-5; tentatively, D is TRBD1 (6 bases). The germline V gene has CDR1 LGHNA and CDR2 YSLEER. The CDR3 is made up of 15 amino acids. Trimming took 3 bases from V and 9 from J, leaving 18 bases between them. The CDR3: CASSQSLQGIAPQHF. The CDR3 coding sequence is TGCGCCAGCAGCCAGAGTCTACAGGGAATAGCGCCCCAGCATTTT.

The chain is built from TRBV29-1 and TRBJ2-3; D not certain. Trimming stripped 4 bases from V and 0 bases from J, with 11 bases between. This CDR3 is 14 amino acids long. The germline V gene encodes CDR1 SQVTM and CDR2 ANQGSEA. For the CDR3, the DNA is TGCAGCGTTGTGAACTTGGAGAGCACAGATACGCAGTATTTT. Encoded protein: CSVVNLESTDTQYF.

This clone came up once. The chain links TRBV7-8 to TRBJ1-6, with 8 bases fitting TRBD1. The junction had 7 bases not matched to a gene; V was cut back by 4 bases and J by 8 bases. Per germline, CDR1 SGHVS and CDR2 FQNEAQ. CDR3 size: 15 residues. The chain's CDR3 is CASSSRTGRDSPLHF. CDR3 nucleotide sequence: TGTGCCAGCAGCTCGCGGACAGGGCGGGATTCACCCCTCCACTTT.

This clone appeared a single time. The rearrangement links TRBV27 to TRBJ2-1, with 8 bases lining up with TRBD2. Per the germline V gene, CDR1 is MNHEY and CDR2 is SMNVEV (reference sequence). Trimming cost V 6 bases and J 7 bases; bases outside gene matches: 14. This CDR3 region has 16 residues. The CDR3 is CASRSGGGILVNEQFF. The CDR3 nucleotides read TGTGCCAGCAGGTCCGGGGGGGGGATTCTAGTAAATGAGCAGTTCTTC.

V is TRBV7-2 and J is TRBJ1-4; D not resolved. The ends were cut back, 2 bases at V and 5 bases at J, with 12 bases in the middle. This CDR3 is 15 amino acids long. CDR1 and CDR2 (germline): SGHTA, FQGNSA. The CDR3: CASSLLVGPNEKLFF. The DNA for the CDR3 is TGTGCCAGCAGCTTATTAGTAGGGCCGAATGAAAAACTGTTTTTT.

The chain joins TRBV4-3 to TRBJ1-1; unclear D gene. In germline, CDR1 is LGHNA, CDR2 YSLEER. CDR3 size: 14 residues. V was shortened by 3 bases and J by 3 bases, with 11 bases between the two germline ends. CDR3 amino acids: CASSQVDTYTEAFF. The CDR3, as DNA: TGCGCCAGCAGCCAGGTCGACACCTACACTGAAGCTTTCTTT.

V and J are TRBV9 and TRBJ2-2; 7 bases line up with TRBD1. The CDR3 contains 16 residues. Germline CDR1 reads SGDLS; CDR2 reads YYNGEE. Trimming took 5 bases from V and 0 from J; bases not matched to a gene: 7. CDR3 region: CASSQIQGANTGELFF. The CDR3, as DNA: TGTGCCAGCAGTCAAATTCAGGGGGCGAACACCGGGGAGCTGTTTTTT. The whole variable domain, filled in from reference TRBV9 and TRBJ2-2, reads DSGVTQTPKHLITATGQRVTLRCSPRSGDLSVYWYQQSLDQGLQFLIQYYNGEERAKGNILERFSAQQFPDLHSELNLSSLELGDSALYFCASSQIQGANTGELFFGEGSRLTVL.

This clone was seen a handful of times. The chain employs TRBV9 and TRBJ1-1; no definite D call. Per the germline V gene, CDR1 is SGDLS and CDR2 is YYNGEE. V was pared by 3 bases and J by 1 base, with 10 bases between. The CDR3 length is 14 residues. CDR3 protein: CASSGIVGNTEAFF. In DNA, the CDR3 is TGTGCCAGCAGCGGGATTGTCGGGAACACTGAAGCTTTCTTT.

This clone came up once. The CDR3 DNA reads as TGTGCCAGCAGCTTGTCCGCGGGAGTGGAGCAGTTCTTC. Protein: CASSLSAGVEQFF. The chain joins TRBV5-4 to TRBJ2-1; 7 nucleotides agree with TRBD2. The CDR3 has 13 residues. Per germline, CDR1 SGHNT and CDR2 YYREEE (reference sequence). The trim removed 1 base at V and 10 bases at J, leaving 5 bases unmatched.